These 27 T cell receptor beta chains came from one sample sequenced in a study of T cells in tuberculosis. After thawing and overnight rest, PBMC were stained with GMM-loaded CD1B tetramer, viability dye and anti-CD3 for sorting. The lipid loaded on the CD1B tetramers was C32 glucose monomycolate from Rhodococcus equi. TCRdb's copy holds only in-frame clones and misses some; the assay was immunoSEQ multiplex PCR. The sample shows about 58,000 clones, roughly 90% of them seen only once. The sequenced sample consisted of CD1b-GMM tetramer-negative cells sorted from PBMCs. These receptors originate from an adult woman with latent tuberculosis.

The V call is TRBV18, the J call TRBJ2-3; D remains ambiguous. The length of the CDR3 is 14 residues. The V end lost 3 bases, the J end lost 5 bases, and 12 bases lay between the germline ends. Germline V lookup: CDR1 KGHSH, CDR2 LQKENI. CDR3 residues: CASSPPGVEDTQYF. The CDR3 DNA reads TGTGCCAGCTCACCTCCCGGAGTGGAAGATACGCAGTATTTT.

The CDR3 protein is CASSDSRGSNYGYTF. CDR3 DNA sequence: TGCGCCAGCAGCGACTCTCGGGGTTCTAACTATGGCTACACCTTC. The rearrangement links TRBV5-1 to TRBJ1-2; no firm D call. V lost 4 bases and J lost 0, with 13 bases in between. This CDR3 is 15 amino acids long. Germline V gene data show CDR1 as SGHRS and CDR2 as YFSETQ.

CDR3 region: CASSHGGQYQETQYF. Here the CDR3 DNA reads TGTGCCAGCAGCCACGGAGGACAGTACCAAGAGACCCAGTACTTC. The chain joins TRBV4-2 to TRBJ2-5, with D perhaps matching TRBD1 (6 bases). The CDR3 runs 15 residues. Germline CDR1 and CDR2: LGHNA and YNFKEQ. Trimming took 3 bases from V and 0 from J, leaving 11 bases between them.

The chain employs TRBV23-1 and TRBJ2-7; TRBD1 aligns across 8 bases. Being an ORF, TRBV23-1 has a function that is uncertain. V was pared by 4 bases and J by 3 bases, with 17 bases of the junction left unmatched. There are 18 residues in the CDR3. The CDR3 loop is CASSPCGLRTGKVYEQYF. The CDR3 DNA follows: TGCGCCAGCAGTCCTTGCGGGCTCCGGACAGGGAAGGTCTACGAGCAGTACTTC.

This chain uses TRBV11-3 with TRBJ1-1, with a possible D match to TRBD1 (6 bases). V was shortened by 0 bases and J by 4 bases, with 18 bases between the two germline ends. Germline V gene lookup returns CDR1 SGHNT and CDR2 YENEEA. The CDR3 extends over 17 amino acids. CDR3 bases: TGTGCCAGCAGCTTAGATGCTGAGGGGGAAGTTAGCACTGAAGCTTTCTTT. Encoded protein: CASSLDAEGEVSTEAFF.

CDR3 in DNA: TGTGCCAGCAGCCCGGGGGACTATCGAGGGACCGGGGAGCTGTTTTTT. Encoded protein: CASSPGDYRGTGELFF. This chain uses TRBV13 with TRBJ2-2; TRBD2 matches 7 bases. CDR3 length equals 16 residues. The germline CDR1 and CDR2 sequences are PRHDT and FYEKMQ (reference sequence). V lost 5 bases and J lost 5; bases outside the gene matches: 11. The full variable domain, its missing parts supplied by reference TRBV13 and TRBJ2-2, is AAGVIQSPRHLIKEKRETATLKCYPIPRHDTVYWYQQGPGQDPQFLISFYEKMQSDKGSIPDRFSAQQFSDYHSELNMSSLELGDSALYFCASSPGDYRGTGELFFGEGSRLTVL.

The chain is built from TRBV28 and TRBJ2-6, with 8 positions matching TRBD1. Trimming took 7 bases from V and 2 from J; bases not matched to a gene: 4. The length of the CDR3 is 15 residues. The germline V gene has CDR1 MDHEN and CDR2 SYDVKM. CDR3 in amino acids: CASTLTGAGANVLTF. Here the CDR3 DNA reads TGTGCCAGCACTTTGACAGGGGCTGGGGCCAACGTCCTGACTTTC.

The chain links TRBV30 to TRBJ1-4, with TRBD1 identical over 7 bases. V trimming: 4 bases; J trimming: 8 bases; junction bases outside the gene matches: 7. Germline V lookup: CDR1 GTSNPN, CDR2 SVGIG (reference sequence). The CDR3 runs to 13 residues. The CDR3 spells CAWNPGGVEKLFF. CDR3 sequence (DNA): TGTGCCTGGAATCCAGGGGGTGTCGAAAAACTGTTTTTT.

The V gene is TRBV28, the J gene TRBJ1-6; 7 bases are a match to TRBD1. The V gene end was trimmed by 6 bases and the J gene end by 4 bases; junction bases not matched to a gene: 6. Germline assignment: CDR1 MDHEN and CDR2 SYDVKM. This CDR3 is 15 amino acids long. This CDR3 reads CASRLIQGYNSPLHF. As DNA, the CDR3 is TGTGCCAGCAGACTAATACAGGGGTATAATTCACCCCTCCACTTT.

This clone was counted once. This chain links TRBV13 with TRBJ2-2, with D maybe TRBD2 (6 bases). Trimming stripped 5 bases from V and 6 bases from J, with 13 bases between. The germline V gene has CDR1 PRHDT and CDR2 FYEKMQ (reference sequence). The CDR3 loop spans 14 amino acids. The DNA of the CDR3 is TGTGCCAGCAGCCCGACTAGAGGGGCCGGGGAGCTGTTTTTT. This encodes CASSPTRGAGELFF.

The V and J genes are TRBV4-3 and TRBJ2-1; 11 bases agree with TRBD1. V shed 0 bases, J shed 6 bases, and the junction held 4 bases outside the gene matches. Germline lookup yields CDR1 LGHNA and CDR2 YSLEER. The CDR3 is made up of 16 amino acids. CDR3 sequence: CASSQDVGTGGNEQFF. For the CDR3, the DNA is TGCGCCAGCAGCCAAGATGTAGGGACAGGGGGCAATGAGCAGTTCTTC.

This chain uses TRBV15 with TRBJ2-3, with 7 nucleotides matching TRBD1. Looked up from germline, CDR1 is LNHNV and CDR2 is YYDKDF (reference sequence). The CDR3 covers 17 residues. Unmatched junction bases numbered 17, after V lost 5 bases and J lost 6 bases. The CDR3 region is CATSELSGTVISDTQYF. CDR3 in DNA: TGTGCCACCAGCGAACTATCCGGGACAGTTATTTCTGATACGCAGTATTTT.

The CDR3 is CASSSGVNTGELFF. Written as DNA, the CDR3 is TGTGCCAGCAGTAGCGGGGTGAACACCGGGGAGCTGTTTTTT. V usage is TRBV6-1 and J usage is TRBJ2-2; 7 bases are a match to TRBD2. This CDR3 has 14 residues. Per germline, CDR1 MNHNS and CDR2 SASEGT. V was clipped by 5 bases and J by 1 base; unmatched bases: 1.

This chain joins TRBV5-8 and TRBJ2-5, with TRBD2 as a possible D gene (5 bases). V lost 2 bases to trimming and J lost 2 bases, with 13 bases between them. In germline, CDR1 is SGHTS, CDR2 YDEGEE. CDR3 length: 15 amino acids. Written as DNA, the CDR3 is TGTGCCAGCAGCTTCGGGAAAGTTGCGCAAGAGACCCAGTACTTC. It is translated as CASSFGKVAQETQYF.

This sequence joins TRBV12-5 and TRBJ1-6; D uncertain. This CDR3 has 17 amino acids. V was cut by 2 bases and J by 0 bases, with 11 bases left in between. In germline, CDR1 is LGHNT, CDR2 FRNRAP. The CDR3 sequence is CASGLLLPSSYNSPLHF. The DNA for the CDR3 is TGTGCTAGTGGTTTGTTACTTCCAAGCTCCTATAATTCACCCCTCCACTTT.

To note about this clone: The CDR3 does not end in the conserved phenylalanine or tryptophan, so this is likely a read error. No DNA is shown, since the ends of the CDR3 on it are uncertain; the CDR3 is the one TCRdb lists. The rearrangement joins TRBV7-4 to TRBJ1-1. Germline CDR1 SGHVT, CDR2 SQSDAQ. The CDR3 is 11 amino acids in total, end residues counted. The CDR3 spells CASSLEEDLVI.

V usage is TRBV21-1 and J usage is TRBJ1-2; TRBD1, the table's D call, was not compared with the DNA. TRBV21-1 is tagged as a pseudogene. CDR3 size: 14 residues. CDR3 loop: CASSKDRGCYGYTF. CDR3 nucleotide sequence: TGTGCCAGCAGCAAGGACAGGGGATGCTATGGCTACACCTTC.

V gene TRBV7-2 combines with J gene TRBJ1-2, with D unresolved. V gave up 5 bases and J gave up 1 base, with 14 bases separating them. This CDR3 spans 15 amino acids. CDR1 and CDR2 (germline): SGHTA, FQGNSA. The CDR3 protein is CASSPQTSYNYGYTF. The CDR3 region has the DNA TGTGCCAGCAGCCCACAAACTAGCTATAACTATGGCTACACCTTC.

The chain links TRBV7-9 to TRBJ1-4; unclear D gene. The CDR3 covers 16 residues. V was clipped by 3 bases and J by 5 bases, with 16 bases between them. Per germline, CDR1 SEHNR and CDR2 FQNEAQ (reference sequence). CDR3 sequence reads: CASSLSGGSRNEKLFF. The CDR3 region has the DNA TGTGCCAGCAGCTTGAGCGGTGGGTCACGGAATGAAAAACTGTTTTTT.

The chain is built from TRBV4-2 and TRBJ2-5; 7 bases agree with TRBD2. The CDR3 is 14 amino acids. Germline V gene sequence: CDR1 LGHNA, CDR2 YNFKEQ. The junction had 3 bases not matched to a gene; V was cut back by 2 bases and J by 3 bases. CDR3 sequence: CASSQSGREETQYF. The CDR3 region has the DNA TGTGCCAGCAGCCAATCGGGGAGGGAAGAGACCCAGTACTTC.

The chain combines TRBV14 with TRBJ2-3, with 8 bases identical to TRBD1. Germline assignment: CDR1 SGHDN and CDR2 FVKESK. The CDR3 spans 15 residues. V was clipped by 4 bases and J by 3 bases; unmatched bases: 6. CDR3 nucleotides: TGTGCCAGCAGCCGCGACAGGGGTTTGACAGATACGCAGTATTTT. It is translated as CASSRDRGLTDTQYF.

Sample share makes this clone medium-sized. In DNA, the CDR3 is TGTGCCAGCAGCGTACAGGACAGGGTAGGGGGCGAGCAGTACTTC. Translating gives CASSVQDRVGGEQYF. The rearrangement joins TRBV9 to TRBJ2-7, with TRBD1 matching over 8 bases. CDR1 and CDR2 from the germline V gene are SGDLS and YYNGEE. The CDR3 sequence is 15 residues long. The V gene end was trimmed by 1 base and the J gene end by 6 bases; junction bases not matched to a gene: 9.

The V and J genes are TRBV29-1 and TRBJ1-1; perhaps TRBD1 as D (6 bases). CDR1 is SQVTM and CDR2 is ANQGSEA in the germline V gene. CDR3 length: 14 residues. Trimming took 4 bases from V and 6 from J, leaving 18 bases between them. As DNA, the CDR3 is TGCAGCGTTGGCGGAAGAGGGGGTTGGGCTGAAGCTTTCTTT. Residues: CSVGGRGGWAEAFF.

The chain couples TRBV5-1 to TRBJ2-2, with 8 bases identical to TRBD1. J was trimmed by 7 bases and V by 1 base; bases with no gene match: 3. Germline assignment: CDR1 SGHRS and CDR2 YFSETQ. The CDR3 has 14 amino acids. The CDR3: CASSLTGGVGELFF. CDR3 bases: TGCGCCAGCAGCTTGACAGGGGGTGTCGGGGAGCTGTTTTTT.

The genes are TRBV7-2 and TRBJ2-3; D is unresolved. The CDR3 is 13 amino acids. Trimming shortened V by 1 base and J by 4 bases, and 6 bases separated the two germline ends. Germline V gene lookup returns CDR1 SGHTA and CDR2 FQGNSA. Here the CDR3 reads CASSLVTADTQYF. The DNA of the CDR3 is TGTGCCAGCAGCTTAGTTACTGCAGATACGCAGTATTTT.

V usage is TRBV5-1 and J usage is TRBJ1-3, with 9 bases fitting TRBD1. The CDR3 runs 15 residues. In germline, CDR1 is SGHRS, CDR2 YFSETQ. V lost 2 bases and J lost 5; bases outside the gene matches: 5. The CDR3 DNA is TGCGCCAGCAGCTTTGGACAGGGGCTAAGAAACACCATATATTTT. This sequence encodes CASSFGQGLRNTIYF.

This chain connects TRBV5-1 to TRBJ2-7, with 12 bases fitting TRBD1. The CDR3 has 14 amino acids. J lost 5 bases, V lost 4 bases, and 4 bases had no gene match. Germline V CDR1 and CDR2: SGHRS, YFSETQ. CDR3 protein: CASSVGQGADEQYF. Written as DNA, the CDR3 is TGCGCCAGCAGCGTGGGACAGGGGGCTGACGAGCAGTACTTC.